The sequence of this T cell receptor (beta chain) was determined in a study of beta chain features in type 1 diabetes. By proportion, this clone is medium-sized. The antigen remains undetermined. Different DNA sequences within this sample yield the same CDR3. The isolated RNA, all of it, was reverse transcribed, so expressed TCRB transcripts were what got sequenced. Generated by immunoSEQ multiplex PCR, the TCRdb table keeps only in-frame clones and is missing some. This table has 250,000 or so clones, 25% to 30% appearing once. Findings and caveats of the study: Equally in patients and controls, shorter templates might have been favored by PCR.

CDR3 size: 14 residues. Germline V CDR1 and CDR2: MDHEN, SYDVKM. The J segment lost 3 bases and the V segment lost 1 base, leaving 2 bases of the junction unmatched. This receptor was taken from a man aged 25 to 40 in good health. The V gene is TRBV28, the J gene TRBJ2-7, with 8 bases matching TRBD2. The sample consisted of central memory CD4+ T cells from blood. CDR3 DNA sequence: TGTGCCAGCAGTTTATCCGGGAGGGACTACGAGCAGTACTTC. Translated, it gives CASSLSGRDYEQYF.